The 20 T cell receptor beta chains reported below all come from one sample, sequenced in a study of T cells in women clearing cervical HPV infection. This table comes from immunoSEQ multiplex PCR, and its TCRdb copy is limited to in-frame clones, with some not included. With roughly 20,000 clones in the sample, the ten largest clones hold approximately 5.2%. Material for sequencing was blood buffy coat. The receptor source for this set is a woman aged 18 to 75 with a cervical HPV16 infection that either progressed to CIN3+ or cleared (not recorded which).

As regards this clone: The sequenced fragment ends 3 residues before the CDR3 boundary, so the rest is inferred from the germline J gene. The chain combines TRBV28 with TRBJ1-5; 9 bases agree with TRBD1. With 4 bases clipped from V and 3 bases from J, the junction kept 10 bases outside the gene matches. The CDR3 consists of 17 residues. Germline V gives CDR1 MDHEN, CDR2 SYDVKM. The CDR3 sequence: CASSSLWTGEDNQPQHF. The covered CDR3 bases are TGTGCCAGCAGTTCGCTATGGACAGGGGAGGACAATCAGCCC.

This CDR3 reads CASRETGGLNSPLFF. The CDR3 bases that were read are TGTGCCAGTAGAGAGACAGGGGGCCTTAATTCACCA. This chain connects TRBV19 to TRBJ1-4; TRBD1 aligns across 10 bases. The CDR3 goes on 3 residues after the read ends, and that part is filled in from the germline J gene. Germline CDR1 reads LNHDA; CDR2 reads SQIVND (reference sequence). The CDR3 loop spans 15 amino acids.

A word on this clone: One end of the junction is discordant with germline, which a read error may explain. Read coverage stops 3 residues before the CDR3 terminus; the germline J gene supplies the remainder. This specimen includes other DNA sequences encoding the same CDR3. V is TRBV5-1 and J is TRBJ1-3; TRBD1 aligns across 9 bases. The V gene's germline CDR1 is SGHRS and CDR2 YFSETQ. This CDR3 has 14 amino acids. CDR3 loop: CASAYRGQGDTIYF. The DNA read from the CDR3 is TGCGCCAGCGCATATCGGGGACAGGGAGACACT.

The CDR3 bases that were read are TGTGCCAGCGGAAACAGGGCGAGAGAGACG. Amino acid sequence: CASGNRARET. The whole CDR3 protein reads CASGNRARETQYF. The rearrangement links TRBV2 to TRBJ2-3; the D gene is possibly TRBD1 (6 bases). The read comes to an end 3 residues before the CDR3 does, leaving the germline J gene to fill in the end. This CDR3 region has 13 residues. Germline CDR1 is SNHLY and CDR2 is FYNNEI.

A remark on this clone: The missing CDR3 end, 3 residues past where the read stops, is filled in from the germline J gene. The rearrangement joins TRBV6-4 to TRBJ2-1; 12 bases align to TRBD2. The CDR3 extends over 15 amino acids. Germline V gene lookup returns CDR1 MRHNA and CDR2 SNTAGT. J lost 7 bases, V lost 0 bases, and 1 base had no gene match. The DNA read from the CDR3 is TGTGCCAGCAGTGACTCACTAGCGGGGGGTAATGAG. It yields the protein CASSDSLAGGNE. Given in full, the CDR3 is CASSDSLAGGNEQFF.

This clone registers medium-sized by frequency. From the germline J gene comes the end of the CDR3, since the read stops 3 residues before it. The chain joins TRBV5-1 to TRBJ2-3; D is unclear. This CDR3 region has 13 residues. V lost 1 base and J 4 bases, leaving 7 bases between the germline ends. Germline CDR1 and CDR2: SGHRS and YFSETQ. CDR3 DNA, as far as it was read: TGCGCCAGCAGCTTGTTACTCTCAGATACG. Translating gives CASSLLLSDT. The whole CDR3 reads CASSLLLSDTQYF.

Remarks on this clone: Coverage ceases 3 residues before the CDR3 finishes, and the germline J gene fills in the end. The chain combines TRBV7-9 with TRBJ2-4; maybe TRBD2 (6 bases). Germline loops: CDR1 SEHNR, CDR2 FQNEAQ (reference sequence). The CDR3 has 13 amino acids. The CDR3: CASSYGGSGGQYF. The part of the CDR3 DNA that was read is TGTGCCAGCAGCTACGGGGGTTCGGGTGGT.

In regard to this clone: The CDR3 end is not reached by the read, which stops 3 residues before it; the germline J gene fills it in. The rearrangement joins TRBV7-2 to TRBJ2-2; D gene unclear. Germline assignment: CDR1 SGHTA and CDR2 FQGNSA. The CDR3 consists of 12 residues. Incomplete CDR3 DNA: TGTGCCAGCAGTTTTCCTAATTCACCG. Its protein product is CASSFPNSP. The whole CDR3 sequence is CASSFPNSPLFF.

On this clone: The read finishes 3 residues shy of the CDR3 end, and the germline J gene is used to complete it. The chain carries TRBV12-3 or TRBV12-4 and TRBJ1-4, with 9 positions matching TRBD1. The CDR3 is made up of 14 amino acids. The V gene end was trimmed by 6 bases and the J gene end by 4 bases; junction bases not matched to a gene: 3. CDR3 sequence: CASRPGQGNEKLFF. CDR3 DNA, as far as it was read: TGTGCCAGCAGACCGGGACAGGGTAATGAAAAA.

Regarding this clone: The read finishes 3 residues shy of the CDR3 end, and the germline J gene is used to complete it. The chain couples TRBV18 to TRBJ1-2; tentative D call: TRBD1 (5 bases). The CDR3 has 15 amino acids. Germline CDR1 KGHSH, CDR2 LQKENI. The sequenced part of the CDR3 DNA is TGTGCCAGCTCACCAAGGCAGGCCCCCAGGGTCGAC. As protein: CASSPRQAPRVD. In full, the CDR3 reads CASSPRQAPRVDYTF.

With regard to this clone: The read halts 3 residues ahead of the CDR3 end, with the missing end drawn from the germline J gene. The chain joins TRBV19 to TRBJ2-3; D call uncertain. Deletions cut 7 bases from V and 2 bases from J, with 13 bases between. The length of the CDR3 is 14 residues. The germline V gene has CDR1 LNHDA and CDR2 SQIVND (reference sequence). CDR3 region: CASTALEHTDTQYF. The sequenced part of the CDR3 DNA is TGTGCCAGTACCGCTCTCGAACACACAGATACG.

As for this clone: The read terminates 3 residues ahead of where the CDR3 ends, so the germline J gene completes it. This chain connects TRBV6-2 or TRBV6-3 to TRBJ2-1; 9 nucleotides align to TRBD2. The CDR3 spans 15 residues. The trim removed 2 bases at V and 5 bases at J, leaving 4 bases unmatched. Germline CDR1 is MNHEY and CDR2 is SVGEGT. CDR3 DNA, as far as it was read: TGTGCCAGCAGTTACGGCGGGGGGGACCACAATGAG. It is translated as CASSYGGGDHNE. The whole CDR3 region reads CASSYGGGDHNEQFF.

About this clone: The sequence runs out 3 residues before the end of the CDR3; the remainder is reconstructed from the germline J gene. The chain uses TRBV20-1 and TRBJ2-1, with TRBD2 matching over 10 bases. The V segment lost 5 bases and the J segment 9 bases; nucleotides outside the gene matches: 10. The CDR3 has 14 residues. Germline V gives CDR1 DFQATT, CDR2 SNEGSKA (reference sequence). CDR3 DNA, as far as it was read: TGCAGTGCTTGTATGACTAGCGGGTCCTTTGAG. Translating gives CSACMTSGSFE. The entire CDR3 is CSACMTSGSFEQFF.

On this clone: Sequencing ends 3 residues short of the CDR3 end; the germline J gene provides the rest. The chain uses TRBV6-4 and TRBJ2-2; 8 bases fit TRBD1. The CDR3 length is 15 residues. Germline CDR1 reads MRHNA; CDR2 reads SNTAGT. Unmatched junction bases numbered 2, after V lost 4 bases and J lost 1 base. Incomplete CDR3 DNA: TGTGCCAGCAGTGCTGGACAGGGGAACACCGGGGAG. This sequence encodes CASSAGQGNTGE. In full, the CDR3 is CASSAGQGNTGELFF.

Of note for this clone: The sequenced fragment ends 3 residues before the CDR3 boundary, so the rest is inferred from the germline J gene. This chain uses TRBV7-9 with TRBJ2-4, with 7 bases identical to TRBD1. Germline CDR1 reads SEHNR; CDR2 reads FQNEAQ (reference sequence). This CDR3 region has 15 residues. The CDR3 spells CASSLAMTGFYGQYF. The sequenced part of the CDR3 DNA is TGTGCCAGCAGCTTAGCTATGACAGGGTTCTATGGT.

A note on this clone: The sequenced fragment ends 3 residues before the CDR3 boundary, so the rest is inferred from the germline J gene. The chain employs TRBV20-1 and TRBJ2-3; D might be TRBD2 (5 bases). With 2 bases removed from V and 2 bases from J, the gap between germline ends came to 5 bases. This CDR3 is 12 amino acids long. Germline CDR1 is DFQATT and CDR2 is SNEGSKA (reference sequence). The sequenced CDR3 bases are TGCAGTGCTAGACTAGCCACAGATACG. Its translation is CSARLATDT. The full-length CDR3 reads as CSARLATDTQYF.

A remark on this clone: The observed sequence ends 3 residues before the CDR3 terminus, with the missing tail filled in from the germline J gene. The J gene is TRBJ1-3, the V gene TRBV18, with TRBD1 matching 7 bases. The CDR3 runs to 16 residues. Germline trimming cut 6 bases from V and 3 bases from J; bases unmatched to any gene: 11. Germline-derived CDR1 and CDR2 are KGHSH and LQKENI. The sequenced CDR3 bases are TGTGCCAGCTCGCTCGACGGAGGGGGCCTTGGAAACACC. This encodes CASSLDGGGLGNT. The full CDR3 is CASSLDGGGLGNTIYF.

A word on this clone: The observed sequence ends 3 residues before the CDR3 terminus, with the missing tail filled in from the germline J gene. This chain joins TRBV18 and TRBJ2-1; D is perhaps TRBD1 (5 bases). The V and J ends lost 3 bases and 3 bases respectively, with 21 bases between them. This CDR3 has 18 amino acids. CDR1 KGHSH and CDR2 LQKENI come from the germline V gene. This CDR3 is CASSPFFVVAGYYNEQFF. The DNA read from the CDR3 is TGTGCCAGCTCACCCTTTTTTGTGGTGGCAGGGTACTACAATGAG.

The covered CDR3 bases are TGCAGTGCTAAGACAGGGGGGTATGAAAAA. Translating it yields CSAKTGGYEK. The complete CDR3 reads CSAKTGGYEKLFF. The genes are TRBV20-1 and TRBJ1-4; TRBD1 agrees at 9 bases. The read gets to within 3 residues of the CDR3 end, and the germline J gene fills in the rest. The CDR3 runs to 13 residues. Germline lookup yields CDR1 DFQATT and CDR2 SNEGSKA (reference sequence). V was pared by 4 bases and J by 6 bases, with 3 bases of the junction left unmatched.

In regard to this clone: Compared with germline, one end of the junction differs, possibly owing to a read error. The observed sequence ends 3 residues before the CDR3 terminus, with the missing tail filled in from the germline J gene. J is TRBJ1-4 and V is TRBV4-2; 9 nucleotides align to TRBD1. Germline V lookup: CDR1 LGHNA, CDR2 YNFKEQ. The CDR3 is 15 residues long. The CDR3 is CASSPGQGDSEKLFF. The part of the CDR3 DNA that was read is TGCGCCAGCAGCCCGGGACAGGGTGATTCTGAAAAA.